The sequence of this T cell receptor (beta chain) was determined in a study of regulatory T cells in long-lasting Graves disease (TCRdb year 2021). At the level of the whole study: Newly diagnosed Graves' disease patients had taken antithyroid drugs for less than 3 months. This study used TCR sequencing and RNA sequencing of peripheral blood to compare persistent Graves' disease patients against newly diagnosed Graves' disease patients. The study was registered as a clinical trial and conducted in China. TCR sequencing covered about 13 persistent and around 20 newly diagnosed Graves' disease patients, some 33 samples in total.

Library generation was performed with multiplex PCR. Sequencer: Illumina HiSeq 4000. TCR beta libraries were built with iRepertoire HTBI primers and Arm-PCR amplification of CDR3 regions. Before sequencing, the PCR products went through gel purification. The study's processing was this. Gene usage analysis of CDR3 amino acid clonotypes relied on the roughly 60 TRBV and 13 to 15 TRBJ segments identified across samples. COPE and FqMerger were used to merge the filtered high-quality paired reads into contigs. Contigs were aligned with BLAST to IMGT TRBV, TRBD and TRBJ reference genes, and CDR3 was defined per IMGT. Highly expanded clones were defined as clonotypes with a frequency above 0.1%. Shannon entropy served as the measure of repertoire diversity, while the Gini coefficient captured V-J evenness. Clonotypes shared by more than one individual were considered public. TCRdb trimmed public reads at Q25 via fastp, called clones via MiXCR and kept in-frame beta chains. CDR3 protein sequences are deduplicated, and each keeps its most common genes and DNA. Clone size and V and J calls follow TCRdb, not the original study. Here the sample has 400,000 to 550,000 distinct CDR3 sequences; more than 12% occur a single time. The ten largest account for 16% of the sample.

The paper's findings and limits, for the study overall: Preferential use of TRBV28, TRBJ1-2 and TRBJ2-5 was observed in persistent disease, whereas TRBV20-1 and TRBJ2-1 were favored in newly diagnosed disease. Only the TCR beta chain was sequenced and analyzed. The study examined only peripheral blood because the primary lesion, thyroid tissue, could not be accessed. The authors acknowledged the small sample size as a limitation that may reduce accuracy. Lower TCR Shannon entropy and fewer highly expanded clones were observed in persistent Graves' disease patients than in newly diagnosed patients, which suggested clonal expansion. Persistent patients shared more public clonotypes among themselves (around 2,500) than newly diagnosed patients did (about 1,000).

V gives up 1 base and J gives up 0 bases, and the segment between their germline ends measures 7 bases. The CDR3 has 15 amino acids, counting the end cysteine and phenylalanine. This entry keeps only the CDR3 DNA: 45 bases, framed from base 1. This clonotype was picked up many times. Its antigen target is currently unknown. Base qualities were left out, and no much larger clone turns up one base away. Per the publication, the time point label means: newly diagnosed GD, antithyroid drugs for less than 3 months. RNA was extracted from PBMCs in TRIzol for both TCR sequencing and RNA sequencing. The diagnosis of Graves' disease followed American Thyroid Association guidelines. Recruitment of patients was carried out at an endocrinology department in Xi'an, China. Each patient gave 9 to 10 milliliters of peripheral blood, collected in an EDTA anticoagulant tube. Ficoll Paque Plus density gradient separation was used to isolate PBMCs, and no additional T cell sorting was done. An Agilent 2100 Bioanalyzer and agarose gel were used to assess RNA quality, and a NanoDrop 2000 was used to measure RNA concentration.

This same sample was also part of a study on T cells in Graves' hyperthyroidism and ophthalmopathy. The second paper further reports: A patient counted as having stable Graves' hyperthyroidism if no progression to ophthalmopathy occurred over 18 months of follow-up. Hyperthyroidism patients were aged 18 to 65 years and newly diagnosed, with disease duration of less than 2 months. The study excluded patients with uncontrolled infections, other autoimmune diseases, pregnancy or lactation. Diagnoses were based on clinical symptoms, serum thyroxine and TRAb, thyroid ultrasound and orbital computed tomography. The first round of RT-PCR for the TCR CDR3 was performed with the HTBI primer set and the Qiagen OneStep RT-PCR kit. Most expanded thyroid clonotypes (frequency above 0.001) were also detected in blood, a finding suggesting that blood repertoires may reflect thyroid immune responses. In cross-validation, a model built on a 13 V-J signature told ophthalmopathy apart from stable hyperthyroidism with 85% to 90% sensitivity and approximately 81% specificity, and in testing the same model reached 80%/75%. In validation, the model predicted progression to ophthalmopathy with just under 71% sensitivity and over 72% specificity, a median of around 6.6 months before onset. To identify TCR V-J signatures that set the groups apart, the researchers used a discovery cohort of 100 patients, made up of around 40 with Graves' ophthalmopathy and around 58 with stable Graves' hyperthyroidism. Prospective prediction of ophthalmopathy was tested in an independent validation cohort of 18 to 20 hyperthyroidism patients and some 17 patients who later progressed to ophthalmopathy. The roughly 90 discovery patients were divided at random into training and test sets in a 7:3 ratio. The study also compared thyroid tissue and blood T-cell repertoires from five or six Graves' hyperthyroidism patients. After blood sampling, hyperthyroidism patients were treated with methimazole at a starting dose of 30 mg daily, and ophthalmopathy patients were treated with high-dose intravenous methylprednisolone. Libraries were constructed in a second round of multiplex PCR, after which size selection and purification were carried out. The libraries were sequenced on an Illumina HiSeq2000 using paired-end 100 bp reads. Raw data were processed with SOAPnuke, discarding reads with adapters, uncalled bases, mean Phred below 15, or no exact constant-primer or identifier match. COPE v1.2.5 was used to merge the high-quality paired reads, and each unique nucleotide sequence was defined as a clonotype. Clonotypes were aligned to IMGT TRBV, TRBD and TRBJ reference segments using MiTCR v1.1. The analysis included only V-J combinations with a frequency above 0.0001, which together covered 99% to 99.2% of the repertoires. The TCS score was defined as the ratio of F50 (clonal expansion) to E x V (chaos), calculated using BLOSUM62-based TCRdist between CDR3 peptides within each V-J. Welch's t-statistics and random forest reduced roughly 540 V-J features to some 14, which were used in a naive Bayes classifier (R e1071). Sample size was not statistically predetermined, and blinding of investigators to group allocation was not performed. The paper describes TCR Vbeta CDR3 sequencing of 135 peripheral blood samples, made up of approximately 40 ophthalmopathy patients, approximately 73 hyperthyroidism patients and 17 progressor patients.

This chain is built from TRBV12-3 or TRBV12-4 and TRBJ2-1, with TRBD2 perhaps the D gene, on 6 matching bases. This TCR was recovered from a woman in her thirties with Graves disease. Donor details come from another sample of the same person, matched by shared clones. The sequencing here drew on peripheral blood mononuclear cells (PBMCs), taken at new diagnosis, from a patient treated with antithyroid drugs. Read as DNA, the sequence is TGTGCCAGCAGTTTAGGCGGGGTCTCCTACAATGAGCAGTTCTTC. It translates as CASSLGGVSYNEQFF.